Shown below are 16 T cell receptor beta chains from a single sample sequenced in a study of CD8+ T cells in alopecia areata. Noted treatment: oral pan-JAK inhibitor, 5-10 mg twice daily. Following RNA extraction, reverse transcription yielded cDNA that acted as the sequencing template. Data came from immunoSEQ multiplex PCR; TCRdb stores just in-frame clones and leaves some out. The sample yields about 190,000 clones, approximately 60% seen once. The sample here was CD4+ T cells sorted from blood, taken at week 4, from a patient treated with tofacitinib. The receptors originated from a human donor with alopecia areata.

This clone was recorded once. This chain joins TRBV15 and TRBJ2-1; D remains unclear. Germline-derived CDR1 and CDR2 are LNHNV and YYDKDF (reference sequence). Deletions cut 0 bases from V and 4 bases from J, with 10 bases between. The CDR3 contains 15 residues. CDR3 nucleotides: TGTGCCACCAGCAGAGATCTAGGAACTTACAATGAGCAGTTCTTC. Its protein is CATSRDLGTYNEQFF.

The rearrangement uses TRBV6-5 and TRBJ2-7; D is possibly TRBD2 (6 bases). The CDR3 has 15 residues. V lost 7 bases and J 0 bases, leaving 16 bases between the germline ends. Germline V gene lookup returns CDR1 MNHEY and CDR2 SVGAGI. CDR3 bases: TGTGCCAGCATGGAGGGATCAGGGAGCTCCTACGAGCAGTACTTC. Its protein product is CASMEGSGSSYEQYF.

The chain has TRBV5-4 and TRBJ1-5; 8 bases map to TRBD1. Trimming removed 3 bases from V and 7 bases from J; junction bases left unmatched: 6. Germline V lookup: CDR1 SGHNT, CDR2 YYREEE (reference sequence). The CDR3 is 14 amino acids. The chain's CDR3 is CASSSTGGWQPQHF. For the CDR3, the DNA is TGTGCCAGCAGCTCAACAGGGGGTTGGCAGCCCCAGCATTTT.

This clone was counted a few times. The rearrangement uses TRBV27 and TRBJ1-5; 12 nucleotides align to TRBD1. The germline V gene has CDR1 MNHEY and CDR2 SMNVEV (reference sequence). The trim removed 6 bases at V and 5 bases at J, leaving 2 bases unmatched. CDR3 size: 14 residues. The DNA for the CDR3 is TGTGCCAGCAGGGGGACAGGGGGCTATCAGCCCCAGCATTTT. The encoded protein is CASRGTGGYQPQHF.

The V call is TRBV7-2, the J call TRBJ2-5; 9 bases map to TRBD1. The CDR3 is 14 residues long. J lost 14 bases, V lost 6 bases, and 16 bases had no gene match. CDR1 and CDR2 from the germline V gene are SGHTA and FQGNSA. CDR3 region: CASRTTPGTGLSYF. Here the CDR3 DNA reads TGTGCCAGCAGAACTACTCCCGGGACAGGGCTGAGCTACTTC.

The V gene is TRBV9, the J gene TRBJ1-5; TRBD1 matches 7 bases. CDR1 is SGDLS, CDR2 YYNGEE, per germline. This CDR3 has 14 amino acids. The junction had 5 bases not matched to a gene; V was cut back by 3 bases and J by 5 bases. The CDR3 region is CASSAATGDQPQHF. The CDR3 coding sequence is TGTGCCAGCAGCGCCGCCACAGGGGATCAGCCCCAGCATTTT.

This clone is a singleton in its sample. The chain has TRBV30 and TRBJ2-1; the match to TRBD1 covers 11 bases. With V trimmed by 4 bases and J by 0 bases, 5 bases remained unmatched. Germline V CDR1 and CDR2: GTSNPN, SVGIG (reference sequence). The CDR3 loop spans 16 amino acids. CDR3 in amino acids: CAWNRDRGSSYNEQFF. CDR3 coding DNA: TGTGCCTGGAACCGGGACAGGGGGAGCTCCTACAATGAGCAGTTCTTC.

The chain recombines TRBV27 with TRBJ1-5; D unresolved. V was shortened by 3 bases and J by 1 base, with 1 base between the two germline ends. Germline values: CDR1 MNHEY, CDR2 SMNVEV (reference sequence). This CDR3 region has 12 residues. The CDR3 nucleotides are TGTGCCAGCAGTTTCAGCAATCAGCCCCAGCATTTT. This codes for CASSFSNQPQHF.

This sequence joins TRBV7-2 and TRBJ1-4, with 11 bases that match TRBD1. V lost 6 bases and J lost 6; bases outside the gene matches: 6. CDR3 size: 15 residues. Germline CDR1 SGHTA, CDR2 FQGNSA. The CDR3, as DNA: TGTGCCAGCAGACCGGGACAGGGGGATCATGAAAAACTGTTTTTT. This sequence encodes CASRPGQGDHEKLFF. Full variable domain (outside the CDR3, taken from reference TRBV7-2 and TRBJ1-4): GAGVSQSPSNKVTEKGKDVELRCDPISGHTALYWYRQSLGQGLEFLIYFQGNSAPDKSGLPSDRFSAERTGGSVSTLTIQRTQQEDSAVYLCASRPGQGDHEKLFFGSGTQLSVL.

The V call is TRBV30, the J call TRBJ2-7; D is perhaps TRBD1 (5 bases). The CDR3 consists of 11 residues. Per germline, CDR1 GTSNPN and CDR2 SVGIG (reference sequence). V was pared by 5 bases and J by 3 bases, with 8 bases between. The CDR3 loop reads CAWRQNYEQYF. CDR3 nucleotide sequence: TGTGCCTGGCGACAGAACTACGAGCAGTACTTC.

This clone has more than one count but fewer than ten. The J gene is TRBJ2-5, the V gene TRBV29-1, with 14 bases lining up with TRBD2. The junction had 2 bases not matched to a gene; V was cut back by 3 bases and J by 11 bases. Germline V CDR1 and CDR2: SQVTM, ANQGSEA. CDR3 length: 12 amino acids. CDR3 bases: TGCAGCGTTGAGGGACTAGCGGGAGAGCAGTACTTC. This gives the protein CSVEGLAGEQYF.

The CDR3 sequence is CASSVGSTDTQYF. The CDR3 DNA sequence: TGTGCCAGCAGCGTAGGTAGCACAGATACGCAGTATTTT. This rearrangement joins TRBV5-6 to TRBJ2-3; unclear D gene. Germline CDR1 is SGHDT and CDR2 is YYEEEE. This CDR3 is 13 amino acids long. The V gene lost 4 bases and the J gene lost 0 bases, with 6 bases spanning the gap.

J is TRBJ1-1 and V is TRBV27, with D maybe TRBD1 (6 bases). The CDR3 runs to 15 residues. The germline V gene has CDR1 MNHEY and CDR2 SMNVEV (reference sequence). The germline V and J ends were trimmed by 4 bases and 4 bases, with 16 bases remaining between them. The CDR3 spells CASSSGTFRSTEAFF. DNA for the CDR3: TGTGCCAGCAGTTCGGGGACATTCCGGAGCACTGAAGCTTTCTTT.

The chain links TRBV25-1 to TRBJ1-1, with D uncertain. Germline V gives CDR1 MGHDK, CDR2 SYGVNS. Trimming left V 3 bases short and J 1 base short, with 9 bases between. CDR3 length: 14 residues. This CDR3 reads CASSDSTWNTEAFF. For the CDR3, the DNA is TGTGCCAGCAGTGATTCTACATGGAACACTGAAGCTTTCTTT.

The CDR3 sequence is CSLLGGPTTGTDTQYF. DNA of the CDR3: TGCAGCCTATTGGGTGGACCCACGACTGGCACAGATACGCAGTATTTT. The rearrangement links TRBV29-1 to TRBJ2-3; D is undetermined. Germline CDR1 SQVTM, CDR2 ANQGSEA. V lost 8 bases and J lost 1, with 22 bases in between. The CDR3 is made up of 16 amino acids.

The chain has TRBV30 and TRBJ2-7; D gene unclear. Germline V gene lookup returns CDR1 GTSNPN and CDR2 SVGIG (reference sequence). V lost 4 bases to trimming and J lost 3 bases, with 13 bases between them. The CDR3 length is 13 residues. The CDR3 coding sequence is TGTGCCTGGAAAGTTAGGTCGGGCTACGAGCAGTACTTC. Translating gives CAWKVRSGYEQYF.